This T cell receptor beta chain was found in a study of blood T cell repertoires in COVID-19 (dated by TCRdb to about 2020). Regarding the study in general: Samples covering the acute and convalescent phases of COVID-19 were provided by collaborators in the United States, Italy and Spain. HLA class I and class II types, where available, came from metadata supplied by the sample provider rather than from assay-based typing. The material from the prospective study consisted of cDNA or gDNA derived from T cells, B-cell-depleted T cells, or PBMCs. The repertoires were released in a freely available public database intended as a resource for research on the immune response to SARS-CoV-2. Samples came from the ongoing ImmuneRACE study (first 160 participants) plus 1,254 subjects from 6 global collaborators. Sample metadata almost always included a de-identified subject ID, COVID-19 status, age in years and sex. Deeply sampled blood TCRbeta repertoires from subjects exposed to, actively infected with, or recovered from COVID-19 were included in the dataset.

Counted from cysteine to phenylalanine, this CDR3 has 16 amino acids. Only the CDR3 region is kept as DNA, spanning 48 bases read in frame from base 1. CDR1 and CDR2 are read off the germline V gene as SGDLS and YYNGEE. V is clipped by 0 bases and J by 1 base, and the sequence between their germline boundaries is 10 bases long. The research as a whole found: The amount of clinical and demographic metadata varied by source and participant and was provided uncurated.

The collaborating institutions used their own protocols to collect whole blood in K2EDTA tubes. For TCRbeta analysis, collaborator samples were shipped as frozen whole blood, as isolated PBMCs, or as DNA extracted from either sample type. As for this clone: What this receptor recognizes is not known. Base qualities are not provided; no much larger clone lies one nucleotide away.

The immunoSEQ Assay, a bias-controlled multiplex PCR, was used to amplify TCRbeta CDR3 regions from genomic DNA. In the original analysis: The number of nucleated cells in each sample was estimated from the amplification of reference gene primers within the assay. To quantify the absolute abundance of each unique TCRbeta CDR3 rearrangement, sequence reads were collapsed and filtered. For each sample, productive Simpson clonality was calculated as the square root of Simpson's diversity index over productive rearrangements. Sourced from immuneACCESS, this table was stored by TCRdb with only in-frame sequences that have V and J called. A share of the clones is absent; for the studies checked, an unresolved V gene accounts for under half, and the remainder has no known explanation. For V, J and clone size, that table is used; D and trimming come from the DNA. This sample gives 80,000 or so clones in total; approximately 80% of them show up just once. Of the sample, around 4.7% falls within the top ten clones.

The TCR sequence derives from a woman aged 70-85 years with acute or convalescent COVID-19. The sample comprised peripheral blood. The V and J genes are TRBV9 and TRBJ2-2, with TRBD2 tentatively as D gene (7 bases match). CDR3 reads: CASSVVGGLNTGELFF. The DNA is as follows: TGTGCCAGCAGCGTAGTCGGGGGGCTGAACACCGGGGAGCTGTTTTTT.